One and the same sample provided the 25 T cell receptor beta chains below, sequenced in a study of identical twins. TCRdb independently ran MiXCR on the 5' RACE reads; one entry per CDR3 protein. Among some 1,600,000 distinct CDR3 sequences listed, around a third were seen once. Source material: cord blood. Source of these receptors: a newborn girl in good health.

The rearrangement uses TRBV20-1 and TRBJ2-1; the D gene is possibly TRBD2 (6 bases). Germline V gives CDR1 DFQATT, CDR2 SNEGSKA (reference sequence). Trimming left V 1 base short and J 6 bases short, with 10 bases between. This CDR3 region has 13 residues. The CDR3 here is CSARALAGNEQFF. In DNA form, the CDR3 reads TGCAGTGCTAGAGCACTAGCAGGCAATGAGCAGTTCTTC.

V and J are TRBV5-1 and TRBJ2-5; no firm D call. V dropped 1 base and J dropped 3 bases, with 10 bases sitting between them. The CDR3 totals 14 residues. Germline V CDR1 and CDR2: SGHRS, YFSETQ. The CDR3 here is CASSLIPGEETQYF. In nucleotides, the CDR3 is TGCGCCAGCAGCTTGATCCCTGGAGAAGAGACCCAGTACTTC. The complete variable domain, with remaining parts taken from reference TRBV5-1 and TRBJ2-5, reads KAGVTQTPRYLIKTRGQQVTLSCSPISGHRSVSWYQQTPGQGLQFLFEYFSETQRNKGNFPGRFSGRQFSNSRSEMNVSTLELGDSALYLCASSLIPGEETQYFGPGTRLLVL.

This clonotype has more than one count but fewer than ten. This chain links TRBV29-1 with TRBJ1-2; D uncertain. There are 13 residues in the CDR3. V was cut by 0 bases and J by 4 bases, with 9 bases left in between. Germline-derived CDR1 and CDR2 are SQVTM and ANQGSEA. The CDR3 here is CSVEDGSSYGYTF. The CDR3 DNA sequence: TGCAGCGTTGAAGATGGCAGCTCCTATGGCTACACCTTC.

The sample holds a few counts of this clonotype. The chain couples TRBV24-1 to TRBJ1-4; TRBD1 aligns across 7 bases. The CDR3 has 15 amino acids. Germline V CDR1 and CDR2: KGHDR, SFDVKD. V was clipped by 4 bases and J by 5 bases; unmatched bases: 6. The CDR3 nucleotides read TGTGCCACCAGTGACCACAGGGGAACGAATGAAAAACTGTTTTTT. Amino acid sequence: CATSDHRGTNEKLFF.

In regard to this clonotype: At one end, the junction sequence differs from germline, possibly due to a read error. The rearrangement uses TRBV10-3 and TRBJ2-1; 10 nucleotides match TRBD2. In germline, CDR1 is ENHRY, CDR2 SYGVKD. The CDR3 contains 16 residues. The CDR3 DNA is TGTGCCGTCAGTCGGGCGACTAGCGGGTCCTCTAATGAGCAGTTCTTC. This translates into CAVSRATSGSSNEQFF.

In this sample, this clonotype turned up a few times. This rearrangement joins TRBV28 to TRBJ2-3; D perhaps matches TRBD2 (6 bases). This CDR3 is built from 14 residues. CDR1 is MDHEN, CDR2 SYDVKM, per germline. V lost 6 bases to trimming and J lost 4 bases, with 14 bases between them. This CDR3 reads CASSPRTTADTQYF. CDR3 DNA sequence: TGTGCCAGCAGCCCCCGGACTACCGCAGATACGCAGTATTTT.

This clonotype was seen many times. The chain links TRBV29-1 to TRBJ2-6; the D is unclear. This CDR3 has 17 residues. CDR1 SQVTM and CDR2 ANQGSEA come from the germline V gene. V lost 0 bases to trimming and J lost 0 bases, with 12 bases between them. The CDR3 reads CSVEDQTHGSGANVLTF. The CDR3 DNA reads TGCAGCGTTGAAGATCAAACTCACGGCTCTGGGGCCAACGTCCTGACTTTC.

The rearrangement joins TRBV29-1 to TRBJ2-1; 8 bases are shared with TRBD1. This CDR3 spans 17 amino acids. The germline V gene encodes CDR1 SQVTM and CDR2 ANQGSEA. V shed 0 bases and J 1 base; nucleotides not matched to a gene: 8. The CDR3 DNA follows: TGCAGCGTTGAAGAGGGAGCAGGGGGCGCGTCCTACAATGAGCAGTTCTTC. It translates to CSVEEGAGGASYNEQFF.

V gene TRBV6-6 combines with J gene TRBJ2-2, with D uncertain. There are 14 residues in the CDR3. The V gene's germline CDR1 is MNHNY and CDR2 SVGAGI (reference sequence). Trimming shortened V by 7 bases and J by 4 bases, and 13 bases separated the two germline ends. In DNA, the CDR3 is TGTGCCAGCACTCTAGGGTGGGGCACCGGGGAGCTGTTTTTT. Protein: CASTLGWGTGELFF.

The chain joins TRBV10-3 to TRBJ2-7, with 8 bases aligning to TRBD2. The CDR3 consists of 15 residues. V lost 3 bases and J lost 1; bases outside the gene matches: 5. Germline V gene data show CDR1 as ENHRY and CDR2 as SYGVKD. The CDR3 protein is CAISDTGTSSYEQYF. In DNA form, the CDR3 reads TGTGCCATCAGTGACACCGGGACTAGTTCCTACGAGCAGTACTTC.

This sequence joins TRBV12-3 or TRBV12-4 and TRBJ2-3, with 9 bases matching TRBD2. This CDR3 spans 11 amino acids. V lost 3 bases, J lost 12 bases, and 1 base stayed unmatched. The CDR3 sequence is CASSLRGGQYF. The CDR3 DNA sequence: TGTGCCAGCAGTTTGCGGGGGGGCCAGTATTTT.

This clonotype was counted a single time. The chain joins TRBV9 to TRBJ1-2, with a possible D match to TRBD1 (6 bases). V lost 0 bases, J lost 5 bases, and 11 bases lay in between. Germline V gene sequence: CDR1 SGDLS, CDR2 YYNGEE. The CDR3 totals 14 residues. The CDR3 loop is CASSVADRLYGYTF. The CDR3 bases are TGTGCCAGCAGCGTAGCTGACAGGCTATATGGCTACACCTTC.

V usage is TRBV2 and J usage is TRBJ2-2; 8 positions agree with TRBD2. Germline CDR1 and CDR2: SNHLY and FYNNEI. The CDR3 runs to 15 residues. Unmatched junction bases numbered 8, after V lost 7 bases and J lost 4 bases. The CDR3 here is CASISTSGGTGELFF. For the CDR3, the DNA is TGTGCCAGCATATCCACTAGCGGAGGCACCGGGGAGCTGTTTTTT.

This clonotype was detected only a few times. The chain joins TRBV9 to TRBJ2-2, with 9 bases matching TRBD2. CDR1 and CDR2 (germline): SGDLS, YYNGEE. The ends lost 1 base at V and 6 bases at J; junction bases unmatched: 7. This CDR3 comprises 16 residues. CDR3 protein: CASSVWRGGQPGELFF. CDR3 in DNA: TGTGCCAGCAGCGTATGGCGGGGGGGCCAGCCCGGGGAGCTGTTTTTT.

Only a few counts were recorded for this clonotype. The rearrangement uses TRBV21-1 and TRBJ2-7; the table's D call, TRBD2, has no DNA check behind it. TRBV21-1 is a known pseudogene. The CDR3 extends over 12 amino acids. CDR3 residues: CAFQLGGDEQYF. For the CDR3, the DNA is TGTGCCTTCCAACTAGGGGGAGACGAGCAGTACTTC.

This rearrangement joins TRBV28 to TRBJ2-2, with D uncertain. The CDR3 length is 13 residues. The V gene's germline CDR1 is MDHEN and CDR2 SYDVKM. Deletions cut 3 bases from V and 6 bases from J, with 8 bases between. The CDR3 DNA follows: TGTGCCAGCAGTTTTCCCCCCCCCGGGGAGCTGTTTTTT. Translated, it gives CASSFPPPGELFF.

The V and J genes are TRBV5-1 and TRBJ2-3; 7 nucleotides line up with TRBD2. This CDR3 is built from 19 residues. CDR1 is SGHRS and CDR2 is YFSETQ in the germline V gene. The V and J ends lost 0 bases and 3 bases, in that order; junction bases with no gene match: 16. CDR3 nucleotide sequence: TGCGCCAGCAGCTTGGAGGGGCTGACCCACACCGGGAGGACAGATACGCAGTATTTT. Translated: CASSLEGLTHTGRTDTQYF.

At least ten counts were recorded for this clonotype. The rearrangement uses TRBV12-3 or TRBV12-4 and TRBJ2-3; 7 positions match TRBD1. The CDR3 contains 13 residues. V lost 9 bases to trimming and J lost 0 bases; unmatched junction nucleotides: 3. The CDR3, as DNA: TGTGCCAGTTCGACAGGGAGCACAGATACGCAGTATTTT. The encoded protein is CASSTGSTDTQYF.

J is TRBJ1-2 and V is TRBV2, with TRBD1 matching 9 bases. Looked up from germline, CDR1 is SNHLY and CDR2 is FYNNEI. The V gene end was trimmed by 7 bases and the J gene end by 8 bases; junction bases not matched to a gene: 8. This CDR3 contains 13 residues. The DNA of the CDR3 is TGTGCCAGCACTGTTACAGGGGGCAGGGGCTACACCTTC. Protein: CASTVTGGRGYTF.

The chain has TRBV28 and TRBJ2-1, with TRBD1 matching over 9 bases. This CDR3 has 13 amino acids. From germline, CDR1 is MDHEN and CDR2 SYDVKM. V shed 4 bases and J 8 bases; nucleotides not matched to a gene: 3. The CDR3 nucleotides are TGTGCCAGCAGTTCTGGGACAGGGTATGAGCAGTTCTTC. It specifies CASSSGTGYEQFF.

The genes are TRBV6-5 and TRBJ2-7, with 8 positions matching TRBD1. The V and J ends lost 2 bases and 3 bases, in that order; junction bases with no gene match: 15. From germline, CDR1 is MNHEY and CDR2 SVGAGI. The CDR3 consists of 18 residues. The CDR3 here is CASSYNPHHRGMSYEQYF. The CDR3 DNA follows: TGTGCCAGCAGTTACAATCCCCACCACAGGGGGATGAGCTACGAGCAGTACTTC.

The rearrangement uses TRBV21-1 and TRBJ1-5. TRBV21-1 represents a pseudogene. The CDR3 has 15 residues. The CDR3 here is CASSKGSQPNQPQHF. The CDR3 nucleotides are TGTGCCAGCAGCAAAGGTTCACAGCCCAATCAGCCCCAGCATTTT.

V gene TRBV3-1 combines with J gene TRBJ2-7; TRBD1 aligns across 8 bases. V dropped 1 base and J dropped 7; count of bases not matched to a gene: 9. The CDR3 is 15 amino acids. CDR1 and CDR2 (germline): LGHDT, YNNKEL (reference sequence). The DNA of the CDR3 is TGTGCCAGCAGCCAAGGGGACAGGCTATACAATGAGCAGTACTTC. It encodes CASSQGDRLYNEQYF.

The chain combines TRBV20-1 with TRBJ2-3, with TRBD2 matching 7 bases. Losses at the gene ends were 3 bases for V and 6 bases for J; bases not matched to a gene: 6. Per the germline V gene, CDR1 is DFQATT and CDR2 is SNEGSKA (reference sequence). The CDR3 runs 13 residues. The CDR3 DNA reads as TGCAGTGCTAGTAGGACTAGTGTGGATACGCAGTATTTT. Its translation is CSASRTSVDTQYF.

This clonotype was detected a few times. The rearrangement links TRBV6-6 to TRBJ1-2; D not resolved. V shed 8 bases and J shed 9 bases, with 22 bases lying between them. Per germline, CDR1 MNHNY and CDR2 SVGAGI (reference sequence). There are 14 residues in the CDR3. The CDR3 nucleotides read TGTGCCAGCGACCCCGCGGAATCTCGCCCACGCTACACCTTC. Residues: CASDPAESRPRYTF.